This entry lists 22 T cell receptor beta chains sequenced from one sample in a study of naive and memory T cell subsets. Two oligonucleotides, mixed equimolar, formed the beta constant-region primer covering TRBC1 and TRBC2. Ligated cDNA was amplified by four rounds of PCR with nested alpha and beta constant-region primers and SP2. TCRdb re-called the UMI-ligation and nested PCR reads with MiXCR, one entry per CDR3 protein. The profile shows 95,000 to 150,000 distinct CDR3 sequences, 35% to 40% of them singletons. Sequencing used central memory CD4+ T cells from blood. Source of these receptors: a human donor in good health.

The chain joins TRBV18 to TRBJ2-2; 8 nucleotides align to TRBD1. Germline V CDR1 and CDR2: KGHSH, LQKENI. V dropped 1 base and J dropped 3; count of bases not matched to a gene: 1. The CDR3 consists of 15 residues. The CDR3 reads CASSPRQGYTGELFF. For the CDR3, the DNA is TGTGCCAGCTCACCACGACAGGGGTACACCGGGGAGCTGTTTTTT.

The chain links TRBV19 to TRBJ2-2; D tentatively fits TRBD1 or TRBD2 (5 bases each). The CDR3 is 16 amino acids. Trimming shortened V by 3 bases and J by 6 bases, and 17 bases separated the two germline ends. Looked up from germline, CDR1 is LNHDA and CDR2 is SQIVND (reference sequence). The CDR3 protein is CASSILWDPRSGELFF. CDR3 DNA sequence: TGTGCCAGTAGTATTCTGTGGGACCCTCGGTCCGGGGAGCTGTTTTTT.

The chain uses TRBV6-6 and TRBJ2-7; maybe TRBD2 (7 bases). Trimming took off 5 bases at V and 5 bases at J, with 19 bases between the two ends. Germline values: CDR1 MNHNY, CDR2 SVGAGI (reference sequence). The CDR3 covers 15 residues. CDR3 coding DNA: TGTGCCAGCAGTGAAGGGGGGGGGCAGTTCGACGAGCAGTACTTC. This codes for CASSEGGGQFDEQYF.

The chain recombines TRBV29-1 with TRBJ1-1; D gene ambiguous. V lost 7 bases to trimming and J lost 1 base, with 13 bases between them. The CDR3 has 13 amino acids. Germline values: CDR1 SQVTM, CDR2 ANQGSEA. CDR3 bases: TGCAGCGCCGCCGTGTCCCCGAACACTGAAGCTTTCTTT. It yields the protein CSAAVSPNTEAFF. The full variable domain, in which reference TRBV29-1 and TRBJ1-1 provide the parts outside the CDR3, is SAVISQKPSRDICQRGTSLTIQCQVDSQVTMMFWYRQQPGQSLTLIATANQGSEATYESGFVIDKFPISRPNLTFSTLTVSNMSPEDSSIYLCSAAVSPNTEAFFGQGTRLTVV.

The chain joins TRBV9 to TRBJ1-6; possibly TRBD1 for D (5 bases). Germline values: CDR1 SGDLS, CDR2 YYNGEE. The V and J ends lost 2 bases and 9 bases respectively, with 18 bases between them. There are 16 residues in the CDR3. CDR3 sequence reads: CASSVSRGMGLSPLHF. The CDR3 nucleotides are TGTGCCAGCAGCGTGTCTAGGGGTATGGGTCTTTCACCCCTCCACTTT.

The genes are TRBV7-6 and TRBJ2-7; D is ambiguous. V was cut by 1 base and J by 2 bases, with 6 bases left in between. The CDR3 has 13 residues. Germline V gene data show CDR1 as SGHVS and CDR2 as FNYEAQ. The CDR3 reads CASSLEAPYEQYF. The CDR3 DNA sequence: TGTGCCAGCAGCTTAGAGGCCCCCTACGAGCAGTACTTC.

The CDR3 region is CASSPFSTDTQYF. CDR3 nucleotides: TGTGCCAGCAGCCCTTTCAGCACAGATACGCAGTATTTT. The chain combines TRBV7-9 with TRBJ2-3, with D unclear. CDR3 size: 13 residues. Trimming cost V 5 bases and J 0 bases, with 6 bases left between them. Germline lookup yields CDR1 SEHNR and CDR2 FQNEAQ (reference sequence).

This clonotype has more than one count but fewer than ten. This sequence joins TRBV20-1 and TRBJ2-7; tentatively, D is TRBD1 (6 bases). The CDR3 length is 12 residues. Germline V CDR1 and CDR2: DFQATT, SNEGSKA (reference sequence). The V end was cut by 4 bases, the J end by 2 bases, with 9 bases between. CDR3 amino acids: CSANRVAYEQYF. DNA of the CDR3: TGCAGTGCTAACAGGGTCGCCTACGAGCAGTACTTC.

The genes are TRBV7-9 and TRBJ2-1; 8 bases fit TRBD2. V was pared by 0 bases and J by 6 bases, with 10 bases of the junction left unmatched. This CDR3 contains 17 residues. Germline CDR1 SEHNR, CDR2 FQNEAQ (reference sequence). The CDR3 loop is CASSLAQPGGRGNEQFF. The CDR3 region has the DNA TGTGCCAGCAGCTTAGCTCAGCCGGGAGGGAGGGGCAATGAGCAGTTCTTC.

The chain recombines TRBV5-1 with TRBJ2-3, with D tentatively TRBD2 (6 bases). The CDR3 covers 14 residues. Trimming cost V 4 bases and J 1 base, with 10 bases left between them. In germline, CDR1 is SGHRS, CDR2 YFSETQ. The CDR3 DNA reads TGCGCCAGCAGCCCAGGGACTCGCACAGATACGCAGTATTTT. Its translation is CASSPGTRTDTQYF.

Notes on this clonotype: At one of its ends the junction is not consistent with the germline gene, which may arise from a read error. The V call is TRBV7-7, the J call TRBJ2-1; D gene unclear. The CDR3 is 14 amino acids. CDR1 is SSHAT and CDR2 is FNYEAQ in the germline V gene (reference sequence). The CDR3, as DNA: TGTGCTAGCAGCTTAGGCCTGGAGTACAATGAGCAGTTCTTC. Protein product: CASSLGLEYNEQFF.

Judged by abundance, this clonotype is medium-sized. The chain has TRBV10-3 and TRBJ2-7, with TRBD1 identical over 11 bases. The CDR3 is 15 amino acids. V was pared by 2 bases and J by 4 bases, with 4 bases of the junction left unmatched. Germline V CDR1 and CDR2: ENHRY, SYGVKD. CDR3 bases: TGTGCCATCAGTGAGGGAGGACAGGGGGCGTACGAGCAGTACTTC. It encodes CAISEGGQGAYEQYF.

This clonotype was found a few times. The chain couples TRBV2 to TRBJ2-7; 8 bases are a match to TRBD1. V was pared by 7 bases and J by 4 bases, with 9 bases of the junction left unmatched. Germline loops: CDR1 SNHLY, CDR2 FYNNEI. CDR3 size: 14 residues. This chain's CDR3 is CASNAGGKGYEQYF. CDR3 nucleotides: TGTGCCAGCAATGCAGGGGGCAAGGGGTACGAGCAGTACTTC.

V usage is TRBV28 and J usage is TRBJ2-1; 13 bases map to TRBD2. The trim removed 3 bases at V and 3 bases at J, leaving 14 bases unmatched. CDR3 size: 20 residues. CDR1 is MDHEN and CDR2 is SYDVKM in the germline V gene. The CDR3 DNA sequence: TGTGCCAGCAGTTTCCAACGGACTAGCGGGAGCGCGTCACTCTACAATGAGCAGTTCTTC. It translates to CASSFQRTSGSASLYNEQFF.

The chain employs TRBV11-2 and TRBJ2-3, with D possibly TRBD2 on 5 matching bases. This CDR3 region has 15 residues. The germline V gene encodes CDR1 SGHAT and CDR2 FQNNGV. Trimming removed 0 bases at V and 4 bases at J, with 11 bases between. The DNA for the CDR3 is TGTGCCAGCAGCTTAGATCGGGGTTCGGCAGATACGCAGTATTTT. Its protein is CASSLDRGSADTQYF.

The chain is built from TRBV18 and TRBJ1-4, with D perhaps matching TRBD1 (6 bases). Per germline, CDR1 KGHSH and CDR2 LQKENI. The CDR3 totals 14 residues. V lost 3 bases and J 6 bases, leaving 11 bases between the germline ends. The chain's CDR3 is CASSPLSGDEKLFF. The CDR3 DNA sequence: TGTGCCAGCTCACCTCTATCAGGGGATGAAAAACTGTTTTTT.

The rearrangement joins TRBV29-1 to TRBJ2-2; D is ambiguous. With 4 bases removed from V and 1 base from J, the gap between germline ends came to 4 bases. The CDR3 totals 12 residues. The germline V gene has CDR1 SQVTM and CDR2 ANQGSEA. The DNA of the CDR3 is TGCAGCGTTGTCCGGAACACCGGGGAGCTGTTTTTT. It specifies CSVVRNTGELFF.

In its sample, this clonotype was seen a few times. This chain uses TRBV10-3 with TRBJ2-7; TRBD2 matches 7 bases. The CDR3 has 16 residues. Germline CDR1 and CDR2: ENHRY and SYGVKD. The junction had 11 bases not matched to a gene; V was cut back by 6 bases and J by 0 bases. This CDR3 is CAIRESTSVYSYEQYF. CDR3 in DNA: TGTGCCATCAGAGAGAGTACTAGCGTCTACTCCTACGAGCAGTACTTC.

The chain links TRBV7-9 to TRBJ2-3, with D possibly being TRBD1 (6 bases). Trimming took off 2 bases at V and 4 bases at J, with 16 bases between the two ends. Looked up from germline, CDR1 is SEHNR and CDR2 is FQNEAQ (reference sequence). There are 16 residues in the CDR3. CDR3 loop: CASSLNPGVIADTQYF. The CDR3 DNA follows: TGTGCCAGCAGCTTAAACCCAGGGGTGATCGCAGATACGCAGTATTTT.

This clonotype was seen more than once but under ten times. The V call is TRBV20-1, the J call TRBJ1-5, with D hard to call. Germline V CDR1 and CDR2: DFQATT, SNEGSKA (reference sequence). V shed 7 bases and J shed 0 bases, with 13 bases lying between them. There are 14 residues in the CDR3. The CDR3 sequence is CSVSAWISNQPQHF. As DNA, the CDR3 is TGCAGTGTCTCGGCGTGGATTAGCAATCAGCCCCAGCATTTT.

The chain recombines TRBV20-1 with TRBJ2-7; possibly TRBD1 or TRBD2 for D (5 bases each). The germline CDR1 and CDR2 sequences are DFQATT and SNEGSKA (reference sequence). Trimming stripped 0 bases from V and 0 bases from J, with 12 bases between. This CDR3 has 15 residues. The CDR3: CSARDPAGSSYEQYF. The CDR3 coding sequence is TGCAGTGCTAGAGATCCGGCAGGGAGCTCCTACGAGCAGTACTTC.

The chain is built from TRBV6-1 and TRBJ2-1; D may be TRBD2 (7 bases). The CDR3 extends over 15 amino acids. V was shortened by 7 bases and J by 6 bases, with 19 bases between the two germline ends. The germline V gene has CDR1 MNHNS and CDR2 SASEGT. CDR3 DNA: TGTGCCAGCACCGCGGGGGCCATAAGCGGCAATGAGCAGTTCTTC. Its protein is CASTAGAISGNEQFF.